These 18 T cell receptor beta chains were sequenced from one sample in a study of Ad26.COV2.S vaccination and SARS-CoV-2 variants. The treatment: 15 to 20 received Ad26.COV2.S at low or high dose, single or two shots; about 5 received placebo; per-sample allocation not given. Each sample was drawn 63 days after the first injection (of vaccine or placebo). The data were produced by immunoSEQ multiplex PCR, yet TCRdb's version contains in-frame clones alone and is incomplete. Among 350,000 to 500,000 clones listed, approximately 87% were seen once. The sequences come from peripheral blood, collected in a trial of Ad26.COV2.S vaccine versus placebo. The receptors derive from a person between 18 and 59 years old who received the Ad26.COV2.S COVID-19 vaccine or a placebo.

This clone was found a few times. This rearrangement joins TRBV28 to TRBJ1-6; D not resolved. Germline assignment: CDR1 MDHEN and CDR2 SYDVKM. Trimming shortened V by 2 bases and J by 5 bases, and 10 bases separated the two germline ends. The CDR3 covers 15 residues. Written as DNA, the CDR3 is TGTGCCAGCAGTTTAACTTACCCAAATAATTCACCCCTCCACTTT. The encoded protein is CASSLTYPNNSPLHF.

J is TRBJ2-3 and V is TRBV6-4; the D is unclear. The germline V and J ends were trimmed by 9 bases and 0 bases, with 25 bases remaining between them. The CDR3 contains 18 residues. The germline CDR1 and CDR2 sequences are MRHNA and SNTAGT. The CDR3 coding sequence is TGTGCCAGTCTCCCCGAACCCTCGTCGATGCCTAGCACAGATACGCAGTATTTT. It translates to CASLPEPSSMPSTDTQYF.

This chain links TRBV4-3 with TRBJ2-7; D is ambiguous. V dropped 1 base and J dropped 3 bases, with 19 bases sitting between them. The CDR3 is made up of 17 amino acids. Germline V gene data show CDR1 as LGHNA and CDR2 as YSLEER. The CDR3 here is CASSQGVVGHGVYEQYF. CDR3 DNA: TGCGCCAGCAGCCAAGGGGTTGTAGGGCACGGAGTCTACGAGCAGTACTTC.

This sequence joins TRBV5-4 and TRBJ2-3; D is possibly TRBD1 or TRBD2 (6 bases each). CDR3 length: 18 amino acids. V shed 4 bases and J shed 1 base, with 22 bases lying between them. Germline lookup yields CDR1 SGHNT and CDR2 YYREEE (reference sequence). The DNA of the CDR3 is TGTGCCAGCAGCCCGCCCAAGTTGGGGGGCCGTGGCACAGATACGCAGTATTTT. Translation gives CASSPPKLGGRGTDTQYF.

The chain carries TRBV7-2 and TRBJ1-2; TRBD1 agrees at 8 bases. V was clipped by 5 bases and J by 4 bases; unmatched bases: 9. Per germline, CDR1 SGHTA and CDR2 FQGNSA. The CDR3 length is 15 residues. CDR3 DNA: TGTGCCAGCAGCCCACCGAGGGACAGGCTCTATGGCTACACCTTC. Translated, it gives CASSPPRDRLYGYTF.

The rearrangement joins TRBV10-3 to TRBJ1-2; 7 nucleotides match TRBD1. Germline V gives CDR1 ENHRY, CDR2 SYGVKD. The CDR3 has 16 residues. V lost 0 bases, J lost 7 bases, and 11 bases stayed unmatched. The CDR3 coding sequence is TGTGCCATCAGTGAGTCGCGACAGGGAGGGTATGGTGGCTACACCTTC. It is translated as CAISESRQGGYGGYTF.

CDR3: CASSFNTGNGYTF. Here the CDR3 DNA reads TGCGCCAGCAGCTTTAATACAGGGAACGGCTACACCTTC. The chain is built from TRBV5-1 and TRBJ1-2, with D perhaps TRBD1 (6 bases). Trimming left V 2 bases short and J 8 bases short, with 13 bases between. The germline V gene has CDR1 SGHRS and CDR2 YFSETQ. The CDR3 covers 13 residues.

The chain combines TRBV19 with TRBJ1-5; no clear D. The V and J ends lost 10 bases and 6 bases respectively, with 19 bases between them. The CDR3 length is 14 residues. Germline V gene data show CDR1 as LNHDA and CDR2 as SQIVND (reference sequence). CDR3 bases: TGTGCCATCGCAATCCGAGGGCTAGGTCAGCCCCAGCATTTT. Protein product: CAIAIRGLGQPQHF. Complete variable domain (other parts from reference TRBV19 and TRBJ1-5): DGGITQSPKYLFRKEGQNVTLSCEQNLNHDAMYWYRQDPGQGLRLIYYSQIVNDFQKGDIAEGYSVSREKKESFPLTVTSAQKNPTAFYLCAIAIRGLGQPQHFGDGTRLSIL.

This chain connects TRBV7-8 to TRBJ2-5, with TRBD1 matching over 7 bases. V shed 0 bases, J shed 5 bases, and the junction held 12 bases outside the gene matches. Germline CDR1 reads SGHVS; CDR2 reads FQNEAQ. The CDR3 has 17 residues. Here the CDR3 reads CASSLAPTGAVVETQYF. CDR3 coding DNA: TGTGCCAGCAGCTTAGCCCCTACAGGGGCTGTAGTCGAGACCCAGTACTTC.

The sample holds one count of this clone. The CDR3 here is CASSRDGTTNEKLFF. The CDR3 nucleotides read TGTGCCAGCAGTCGGGACGGGACAACTAATGAAAAACTGTTTTTT. V is TRBV5-4 and J is TRBJ1-4, with a possible D match to TRBD1 (5 bases). Germline V gene data show CDR1 as SGHNT and CDR2 as YYREEE (reference sequence). The germline V and J ends were trimmed by 5 bases and 0 bases, with 11 bases remaining between them. The CDR3 spans 15 residues.

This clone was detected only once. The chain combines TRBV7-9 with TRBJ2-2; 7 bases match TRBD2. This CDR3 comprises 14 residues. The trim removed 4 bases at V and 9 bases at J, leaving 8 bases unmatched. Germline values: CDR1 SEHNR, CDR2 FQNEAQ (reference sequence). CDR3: CASSSSAGVRELFF. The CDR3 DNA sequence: TGTGCCAGCAGCTCTAGTGCGGGGGTCCGGGAGCTGTTTTTT.

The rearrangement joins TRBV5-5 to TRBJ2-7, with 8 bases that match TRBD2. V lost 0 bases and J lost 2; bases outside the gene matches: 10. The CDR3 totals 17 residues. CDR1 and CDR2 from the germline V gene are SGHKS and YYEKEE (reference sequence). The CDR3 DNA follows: TGTGCCAGCAGCTTGGCTTGGAGCGGGGGCCCTACCTACGAGCAGTACTTC. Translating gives CASSLAWSGGPTYEQYF. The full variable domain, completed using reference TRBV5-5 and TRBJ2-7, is DAGVTQSPTHLIKTRGQQVTLRCSPISGHKSVSWYQQVLGQGPQFIFQYYEKEERGRGNFPDRFSARQFPNYSSELNVNALLLGDSALYLCASSLAWSGGPTYEQYFGPGTRLTVT.

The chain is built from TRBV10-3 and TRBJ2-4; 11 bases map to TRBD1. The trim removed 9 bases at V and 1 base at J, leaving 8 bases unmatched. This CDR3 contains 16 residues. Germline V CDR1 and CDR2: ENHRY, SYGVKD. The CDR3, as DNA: TGTGCCATTTCTGGACAGGGGGCTGGCGCCAAAAACATTCAGTACTTC. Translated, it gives CAISGQGAGAKNIQYF.

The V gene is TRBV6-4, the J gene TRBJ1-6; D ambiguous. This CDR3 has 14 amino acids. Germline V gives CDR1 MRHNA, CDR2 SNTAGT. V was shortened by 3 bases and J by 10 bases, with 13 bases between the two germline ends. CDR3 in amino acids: CASSERELGSPLHF. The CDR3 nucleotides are TGTGCCAGCAGTGAGAGGGAACTTGGGTCACCCCTCCACTTT.

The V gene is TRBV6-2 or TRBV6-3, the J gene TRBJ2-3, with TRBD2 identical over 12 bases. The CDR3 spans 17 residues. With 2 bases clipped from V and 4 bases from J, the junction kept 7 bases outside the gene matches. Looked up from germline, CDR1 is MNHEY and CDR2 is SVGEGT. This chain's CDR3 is CASSYTTSGGRADTQYF. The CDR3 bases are TGTGCCAGCAGTTACACAACTAGCGGGGGGCGGGCAGATACGCAGTATTTT.

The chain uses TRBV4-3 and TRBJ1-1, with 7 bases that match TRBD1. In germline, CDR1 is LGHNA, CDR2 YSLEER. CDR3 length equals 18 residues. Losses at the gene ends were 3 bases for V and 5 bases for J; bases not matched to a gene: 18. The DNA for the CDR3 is TGCGCCAGCAGCCAGAGCCGACAAAGGGGGCTCGCGGGGACTGAAGCTTTCTTT. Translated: CASSQSRQRGLAGTEAFF.

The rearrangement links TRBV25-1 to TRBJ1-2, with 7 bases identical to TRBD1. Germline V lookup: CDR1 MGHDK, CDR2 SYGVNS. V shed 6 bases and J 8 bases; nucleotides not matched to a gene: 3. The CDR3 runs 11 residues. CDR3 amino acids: CASRQGQGYTF. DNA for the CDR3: TGTGCCAGCAGACAGGGGCAGGGCTACACCTTC.

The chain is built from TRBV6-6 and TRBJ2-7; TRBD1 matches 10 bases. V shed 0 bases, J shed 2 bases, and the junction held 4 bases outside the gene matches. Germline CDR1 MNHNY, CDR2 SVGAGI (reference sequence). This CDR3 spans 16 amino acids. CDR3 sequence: CASSYSTGTGAYEQYF. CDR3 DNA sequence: TGTGCCAGCAGTTACTCGACCGGGACAGGGGCCTACGAGCAGTACTTC.